This T cell receptor beta chain was sequenced in a study of cytomegalovirus exposure and HLA in healthy donors. Study results and limitations: Reportedly, fewer N-insertions than the approximately 610-donor mean appeared in an Asian-associated ancestry cluster in a later analysis. In a later analysis, across HLA loci, associated TCR counts were highest for DRB1, lowest for HLA-C. V- and J-gene trimming in TCR beta was tied to a missense DCLRE1C variant by an analysis performed later.

V gave up 4 bases and J gave up 1 base, with 14 bases separating them. Germline-derived CDR1 and CDR2 are KGHSH and LQKENI. This CDR3 spans 15 amino acids. Note on this clone: What it binds is not known.

This PCR relied on a set of 60 Vbeta primers and 13 Jbeta primers. This table comes from immunoSEQ multiplex PCR, and its TCRdb copy is limited to in-frame clones, with some not included. With tens of thousands of clones in the sample, the ten largest clones hold approximately 0.63%. Sequencing used PBMCs. V gene TRBV18 combines with J gene TRBJ2-7; TRBD1 might be the D (6 bases). This TCR was sampled from a man aged 50 or older in good health and CMV-seronegative. The CDR3 DNA reads as TGTGCCAGCTCACTTACCTACAGGGCGTCCTACGAGCAGTACTTC. This gives the protein CASSLTYRASYEQYF.